A single sample gave rise to the 4 T cell receptor beta chains below, sequenced in a study of blood T cell repertoires in COVID-19. Assay: immunoSEQ multiplex PCR; the TCRdb copy retains only in-frame clones and omits some. This sample has 200,000 to 250,000 clones, with more than 75% found just once. Input material: PBMCs or T cells enriched from blood (not recorded which). These receptors came from a young man in a cohort exposed to, infected with or recovered from COVID-19 (not recorded which).

CDR3 amino acids: CASSPLEEGYTF. DNA for the CDR3: TGTGCCAGCAGCCCTCTGGAGGAGGGCTACACCTTC. The V gene is TRBV7-6, the J gene TRBJ1-2; no firm D call. Looked up from germline, CDR1 is SGHVS and CDR2 is FNYEAQ. V was clipped by 5 bases and J by 8 bases, with 12 bases between them. The CDR3 has 12 residues.

The rearrangement links TRBV14 to TRBJ2-7, with D possibly being TRBD2 (5 bases). The CDR3 extends over 14 amino acids. Trimming shortened V by 0 bases and J by 4 bases, and 10 bases separated the two germline ends. The germline V gene has CDR1 SGHDN and CDR2 FVKESK. CDR3 loop: CASSQEVSGYEQYF. The CDR3 DNA reads as TGTGCCAGCAGCCAAGAGGTCTCGGGATACGAGCAGTACTTC.

The chain has TRBV19 and TRBJ1-2, with no clear D. This CDR3 has 15 amino acids. Trimming pared 4 bases from V and 5 bases from J, leaving 17 bases between. Germline CDR1 and CDR2: LNHDA and SQIVND (reference sequence). The DNA of the CDR3 is TGTGCCAGTAGTAACGTTTGGAGGGAGAGGTATGGCTACACCTTC. Amino acid sequence: CASSNVWRERYGYTF.

This sequence joins TRBV6-4 and TRBJ2-7; 7 bases align to TRBD2. CDR3 length: 15 amino acids. Germline assignment: CDR1 MRHNA and CDR2 SNTAGT. The trim removed 0 bases at V and 6 bases at J, leaving 8 bases unmatched. The CDR3 loop reads CASSDSVGGSGEQYF. CDR3 bases: TGTGCCAGCAGTGACTCGGTGGGGGGGTCCGGCGAGCAGTACTTC.